The 15 T cell receptor beta chains listed next were all sequenced from one sample in a study of blood T cell repertoires in COVID-19. TCRdb's table, derived via immunoSEQ multiplex PCR, lists solely in-frame clones and lacks some. The sample holds about 64,000 clones, just over 85% seen once. Sequencing input: peripheral blood. The receptors here all came from a man in his forties with acute or convalescent COVID-19.

The chain joins TRBV28 to TRBJ1-1; TRBD1 agrees at 10 bases. Unmatched junction bases numbered 11, after V lost 4 bases and J lost 6 bases. CDR3 length: 16 amino acids. Germline values: CDR1 MDHEN, CDR2 SYDVKM. CDR3 amino acids: CASSSLRTGGSSEAFF. CDR3 in DNA: TGTGCCAGCAGTTCCCTAAGGACAGGGGGAAGCTCTGAAGCTTTCTTT.

V usage is TRBV30 and J usage is TRBJ1-1, with a tentative D call TRBD1 (5 bases). CDR3 size: 11 residues. V was cut by 0 bases and J by 9 bases, with 8 bases left in between. CDR1 GTSNPN and CDR2 SVGIG come from the germline V gene (reference sequence). CDR3 nucleotides: TGTGCCTGGAGTGTCCTGGACAAAGCTTTCTTT. Protein: CAWSVLDKAFF.

The chain recombines TRBV5-1 with TRBJ1-2; a possible D gene is TRBD1 (6 bases). Deletions cut 5 bases from V and 0 bases from J, with 17 bases between. The germline V gene encodes CDR1 SGHRS and CDR2 YFSETQ. The CDR3 has 16 amino acids. CDR3 nucleotides: TGCGCCAGCAGTTTTTCCCGGGACACGGCTAACTATGGCTACACCTTC. Amino acids: CASSFSRDTANYGYTF.

The chain links TRBV3-1 (or the pseudogene TRBV3-2) to TRBJ1-3; D might be TRBD1 (6 bases). The CDR3 length is 14 residues. The V and J ends lost 2 bases and 7 bases respectively, with 12 bases between them. Germline CDR1 and CDR2: LGHDT and YNNKEL (reference sequence). CDR3 loop: CASSQRGGRNTIYF. For the CDR3, the DNA is TGTGCCAGCAGCCAAAGGGGGGGGCGGAACACCATATATTTT.

The rearrangement uses TRBV12-3 or TRBV12-4 and TRBJ2-3; D is possibly TRBD2 (5 bases). The CDR3 totals 13 residues. Trimming stripped 7 bases from V and 8 bases from J, with 16 bases between. CDR3 nucleotide sequence: TGTGCCAGCACCTCCTCCGTTGCGGGTACGCAGTATTTT. Its protein product is CASTSSVAGTQYF.

V and J are TRBV19 and TRBJ1-3; D is ambiguous. The CDR3 loop spans 14 amino acids. V was clipped by 5 bases and J by 0 bases, with 8 bases between them. Germline values: CDR1 LNHDA, CDR2 SQIVND (reference sequence). The CDR3 is CASSRGGSGNTIYF. The CDR3 nucleotides are TGTGCCAGTAGTCGAGGAGGCTCTGGAAACACCATATATTTT.

The table lists this clone with a few counts. V gene TRBV11-2 combines with J gene TRBJ2-6; 11 nucleotides agree with TRBD2. The CDR3 sequence is 17 residues long. With 4 bases clipped from V and 1 base from J, the junction kept 3 bases outside the gene matches. From germline, CDR1 is SGHAT and CDR2 FQNNGV. The CDR3 is CASSSRLAGSGANVLTF. The CDR3 DNA reads as TGTGCCAGCAGCTCCAGACTAGCGGGGTCTGGGGCCAACGTCCTGACTTTC.

This rearrangement joins TRBV9 to TRBJ1-2; 8 bases align to TRBD1. Germline V gene sequence: CDR1 SGDLS, CDR2 YYNGEE. The CDR3 runs 14 residues. Trimming took 4 bases from V and 6 from J; bases not matched to a gene: 8. The CDR3 DNA reads TGTGCCAGCAGCCTCGGACAGGGCACGAATGGCTACACCTTC. Amino acid sequence: CASSLGQGTNGYTF.

This chain joins TRBV11-3 and TRBJ2-7, with D unclear. This CDR3 is built from 13 residues. Germline values: CDR1 SGHNT, CDR2 YENEEA. V lost 5 bases, J lost 3 bases, and 11 bases lay in between. CDR3 DNA sequence: TGTGCCAGCAGCCGCCGGGTAGACTACGAGCAGTACTTC. Its protein is CASSRRVDYEQYF.

As for this clone: At one of its ends the junction is not consistent with the germline gene, which may arise from a read error. The chain uses TRBV11-3 and TRBJ1-6; TRBD1 matches 7 bases. Germline V lookup: CDR1 SGHNT, CDR2 YENEEA. This CDR3 has 14 amino acids. Here the CDR3 reads CASTLGGGNSPLHF. As DNA, the CDR3 is TGTGCCAGCACCTTAGGGGGCGGTAATTCACCCCTCCACTTT.

The chain links TRBV5-1 to TRBJ1-2; 9 bases agree with TRBD1. The CDR3 has 14 amino acids. In germline, CDR1 is SGHRS, CDR2 YFSETQ. V shed 3 bases, J shed 8 bases, and the junction held 8 bases outside the gene matches. In nucleotides, the CDR3 is TGCGCCAGCAGCTCCAGGGACAGGGAGAAAGGCTACACCTTC. Translation: CASSSRDREKGYTF.

This clone was detected once. The rearrangement links TRBV29-1 to TRBJ1-2; possible D gene TRBD1, 5 bases. The CDR3 is 15 amino acids. Germline V CDR1 and CDR2: SQVTM, ANQGSEA. The V end lost 4 bases, the J end lost 8 bases, and 23 bases lay between the germline ends. The CDR3 region is CSVGLRVGASRGYTF. In DNA form, the CDR3 reads TGCAGCGTTGGATTAAGGGTAGGGGCCTCGAGGGGCTACACCTTC. The variable domain in full, with the rest retrieved from reference TRBV29-1 and TRBJ1-2, is SAVISQKPSRDICQRGTSLTIQCQVDSQVTMMFWYRQQPGQSLTLIATANQGSEATYESGFVIDKFPISRPNLTFSTLTVSNMSPEDSSIYLCSVGLRVGASRGYTFGSGTRLTVV.

The genes are TRBV11-3 and TRBJ2-7; no clear D gene. There are 14 residues in the CDR3. Between the trimmed V and J ends, which lost 5 bases and 0 bases, there was a span of 11 bases. Germline assignment: CDR1 SGHNT and CDR2 YENEEA. The CDR3 protein is CASSPHSLSYEQYF. The CDR3 bases are TGTGCCAGCAGCCCACACAGCCTCTCCTACGAGCAGTACTTC.

This clone has just one count. J is TRBJ2-7 and V is TRBV15; 7 positions agree with TRBD1. Trimming removed 5 bases from V and 2 bases from J; junction bases left unmatched: 6. The CDR3 is 14 residues long. Germline assignment: CDR1 LNHNV and CDR2 YYDKDF (reference sequence). The CDR3 nucleotides are TGTGCCACCAGCCCCCGACAGGGTACCTACGAGCAGTACTTC. Translated: CATSPRQGTYEQYF.

This chain uses TRBV7-2 with TRBJ2-5; TRBD2 might be the D (6 bases). Per germline, CDR1 SGHTA and CDR2 FQGNSA. The CDR3 has 14 residues. Trimming stripped 8 bases from V and 9 bases from J, with 22 bases between. In nucleotides, the CDR3 is TGTGCCAGCCGCCCCGGGACTGTACCTGGGGCCCAGTACTTC. This codes for CASRPGTVPGAQYF.